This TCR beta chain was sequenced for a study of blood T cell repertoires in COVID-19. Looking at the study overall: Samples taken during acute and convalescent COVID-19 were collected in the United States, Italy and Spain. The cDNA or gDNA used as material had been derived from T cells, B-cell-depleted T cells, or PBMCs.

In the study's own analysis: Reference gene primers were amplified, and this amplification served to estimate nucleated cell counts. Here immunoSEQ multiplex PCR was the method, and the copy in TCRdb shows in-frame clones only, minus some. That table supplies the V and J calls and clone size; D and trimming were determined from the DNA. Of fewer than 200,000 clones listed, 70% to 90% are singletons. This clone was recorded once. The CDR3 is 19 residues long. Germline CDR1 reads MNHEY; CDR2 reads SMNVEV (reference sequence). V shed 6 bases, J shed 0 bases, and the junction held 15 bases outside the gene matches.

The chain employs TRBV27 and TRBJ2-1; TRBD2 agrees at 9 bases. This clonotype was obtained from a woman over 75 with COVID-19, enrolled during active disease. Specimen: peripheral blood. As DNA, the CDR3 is TGTGCCAGCAGACCCCCCCTGCGGGGGGGCTTAGACTCCTACAATGAGCAGTTCTTC. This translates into CASRPPLRGGLDSYNEQFF.